The entry below describes one TCR beta chain. This clone occurred a few times. Its antigen is currently not known. The input lacks base qualities; no much larger clone sits a single base away. The method was the immunoSEQ multiplex PCR assay. High-throughput TCR-beta CDR3 sequencing of genomic DNA from most patients was performed by Adaptive Biotechnologies. The authors' analysis ran thus. Adaptive's ImmunoSEQ software was the source of the TCR sequencing data for about 18 patients, while three other patients were processed with MiXCR and VDJtools. CDR3 nucleotide sequences shared between donor and recipient were removed because their origin could not be assigned. Alloreactive clones required at least 2-fold expansion over unstimulated cells and minimum CFSE-low frequency of 0.002% (template counts) or 0.001% (read counts). A clone was considered mappable if detected in the sequenced pre-transplant spleen, lymph node, or MLR CFSE-low populations of the donor or recipient. The cumulative frequency of alloreactive clones was calculated as a percentage of all sequences, weighted by copy number. TCRdb retrieved this table from immuneACCESS and kept in-frame rearrangements only. Not all clones are present; in checked studies, unresolved V genes account for under half, and no reason is known for the remainder. The V and J calls and the clone size are those of that table, but D and trimming were determined from the DNA. The sample has about 98,000 clones on record, roughly 86% of them singletons. The ten biggest clones cover under 1.5% of the sample.

This specimen belongs to a study of graft-versus-host responses after intestinal transplantation (dated by TCRdb to about 2021). Background for the entire study: The transplants that recipients got were multivisceral, liver-intestinal, or isolated intestinal. Every recipient was given anti-thymocyte globulin induction, followed by 3 to 4 years of maintenance tacrolimus and steroids. After intestinal transplantation, graft-versus-host and host-versus-graft alloreactive T cell clones in the graft, circulation and bone marrow were tracked using bulk TCR-beta CDR3 sequencing. Alloreactive clones were identified by sequencing pre-transplant mixed lymphocyte reaction products and comparing them with unstimulated pre-transplant donor and recipient T cells. The cohort enrolled under 30 intestinal transplant recipients, one of whom was a retransplant, and a few patients without pretransplant specimens were excluded. Donor T cell macrochimerism was defined as a peak of at least 4% donor T cells among recipient peripheral blood mononuclear cells. Samples from a few later patients were sequenced in-house on an Illumina MiSeq with MiXCR processing rather than by the commercial service. Broad study findings and their caveats: Early after transplant, peak levels of circulating GvH clones were associated with declines in HvG clones. Conclusions were limited by the relatively low number and heterogeneity of intestinal transplant patients. GvH clones were detected in recipient bone marrow, and some appeared earlier in ileal mucosa or blood, consistent with an intestinal mucosal origin. High GvH to HvG T cell clonal ratios were observed in the allografts of patients with donor T cell macrochimerism.

In the first month after transplant, blood samples were collected up to 4 times, and after that at least monthly when available. The CDR3 goes from the cysteine to the phenylalanine over 15 residues. Only the CDR3 region is kept as DNA, spanning 45 bases read in frame from base 1. Reading the germline V gene (reference sequence) gives CDR1 MNHEY and CDR2 SMNVEV. V lost 6 bases and J lost 7 bases, and the count of bases not matched to a germline gene is 11. The sequence came from a human patient who received an intestinal transplant, so some T cells may come from the graft donor. This specimen was PBMCs, taken 255 days after intestinal transplant. The chain is encoded by TRBV27 joined to TRBJ2-3; 9 middle bases align to TRBD2. The nucleotide sequence reads TGTGCCAGCAGCCCCCCGGGACTAGCCCTATATACGCAGTATTTT. Protein translation: CASSPPGLALYTQYF.